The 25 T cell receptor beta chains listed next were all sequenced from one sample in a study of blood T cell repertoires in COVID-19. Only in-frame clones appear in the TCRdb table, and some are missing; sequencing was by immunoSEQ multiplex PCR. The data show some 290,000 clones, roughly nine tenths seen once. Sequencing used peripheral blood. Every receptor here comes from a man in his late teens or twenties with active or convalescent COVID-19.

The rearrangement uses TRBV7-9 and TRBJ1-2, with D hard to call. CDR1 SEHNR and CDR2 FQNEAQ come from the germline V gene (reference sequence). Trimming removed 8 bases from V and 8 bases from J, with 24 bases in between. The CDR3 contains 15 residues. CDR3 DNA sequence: TGTGCCAGCTCCCCCCTAGTTTCATTAGAGCAGGGCTACACCTTC. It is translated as CASSPLVSLEQGYTF.

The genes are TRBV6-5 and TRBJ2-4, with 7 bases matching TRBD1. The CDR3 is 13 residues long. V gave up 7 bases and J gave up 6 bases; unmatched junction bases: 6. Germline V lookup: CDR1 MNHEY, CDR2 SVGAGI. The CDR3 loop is CASTFRDRNIQYF. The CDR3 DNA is TGTGCCAGCACCTTCCGGGACAGAAACATTCAGTACTTC.

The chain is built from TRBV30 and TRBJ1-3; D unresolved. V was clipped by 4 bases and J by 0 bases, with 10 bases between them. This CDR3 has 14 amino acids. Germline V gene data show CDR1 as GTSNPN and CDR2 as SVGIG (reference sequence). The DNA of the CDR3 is TGTGCCTGGACGGAGGTTTTCTCTGGAAACACCATATATTTT. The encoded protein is CAWTEVFSGNTIYF.

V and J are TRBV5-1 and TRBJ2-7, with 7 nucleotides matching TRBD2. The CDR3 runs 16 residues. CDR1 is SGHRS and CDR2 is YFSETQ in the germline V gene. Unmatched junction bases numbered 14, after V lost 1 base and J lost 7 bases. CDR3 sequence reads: CASSLSGLVTLVEQYF. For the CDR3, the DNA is TGCGCCAGCAGCTTGTCCGGACTAGTCACCCTAGTTGAGCAGTACTTC. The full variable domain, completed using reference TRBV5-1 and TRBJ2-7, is KAGVTQTPRYLIKTRGQQVTLSCSPISGHRSVSWYQQTPGQGLQFLFEYFSETQRNKGNFPGRFSGRQFSNSRSEMNVSTLELGDSALYLCASSLSGLVTLVEQYFGPGTRLTVT.

CDR3 in amino acids: CSVGGGRADFEAFF. CDR3 bases: TGCAGCGTTGGAGGGGGCCGGGCGGACTTTGAAGCTTTCTTT. The V and J genes are TRBV29-1 and TRBJ1-1, with 7 bases aligning to TRBD1. The CDR3 length is 14 residues. CDR1 and CDR2 from the germline V gene are SQVTM and ANQGSEA. After removal of 4 bases from V and 7 bases from J, the junction contained 12 bases not matched to a gene.

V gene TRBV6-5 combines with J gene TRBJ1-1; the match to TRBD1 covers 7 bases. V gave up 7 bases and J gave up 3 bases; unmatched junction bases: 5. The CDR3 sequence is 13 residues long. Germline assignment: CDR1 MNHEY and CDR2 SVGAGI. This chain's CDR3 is CASTQGLDTEAFF. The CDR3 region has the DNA TGTGCCAGCACACAGGGGCTGGACACTGAAGCTTTCTTT.

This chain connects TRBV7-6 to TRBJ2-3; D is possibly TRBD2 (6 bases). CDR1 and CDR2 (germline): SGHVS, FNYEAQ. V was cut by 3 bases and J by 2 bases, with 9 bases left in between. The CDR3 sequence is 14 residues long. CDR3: CASSFGTPTDTQYF. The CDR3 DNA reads TGTGCCAGCAGCTTTGGGACTCCCACAGATACGCAGTATTTT.

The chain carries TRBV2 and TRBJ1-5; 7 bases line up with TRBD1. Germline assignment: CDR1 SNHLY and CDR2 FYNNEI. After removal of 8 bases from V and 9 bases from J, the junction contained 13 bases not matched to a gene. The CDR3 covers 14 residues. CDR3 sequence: CASVRDSSLGPQHF. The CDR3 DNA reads TGTGCCAGCGTCCGGGACAGCAGCTTAGGGCCCCAGCATTTT.

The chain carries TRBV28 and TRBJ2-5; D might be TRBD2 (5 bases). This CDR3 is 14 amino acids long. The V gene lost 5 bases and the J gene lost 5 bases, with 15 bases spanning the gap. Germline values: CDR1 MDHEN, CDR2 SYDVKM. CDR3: CASSPSGTGETQYF. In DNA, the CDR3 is TGTGCCAGCAGTCCATCAGGTACGGGGGAGACCCAGTACTTC.

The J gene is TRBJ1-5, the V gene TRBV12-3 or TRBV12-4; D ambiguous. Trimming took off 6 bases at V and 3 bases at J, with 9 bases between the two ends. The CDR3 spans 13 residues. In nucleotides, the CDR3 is TGTGCCAGCAGCGGGGAAATCAATCAGCCCCAGCATTTT. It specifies CASSGEINQPQHF.

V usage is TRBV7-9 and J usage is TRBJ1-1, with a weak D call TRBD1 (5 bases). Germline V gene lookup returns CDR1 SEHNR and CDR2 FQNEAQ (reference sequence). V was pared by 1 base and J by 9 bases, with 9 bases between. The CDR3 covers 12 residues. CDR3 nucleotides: TGTGCCAGCAGCTTAGAAGGGGTTAAAGCTTTCTTT. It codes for CASSLEGVKAFF. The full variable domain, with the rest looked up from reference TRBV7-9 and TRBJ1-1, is DTGVSQNPRHKITKRGQNVTFRCDPISEHNRLYWYRQTLGQGPEFLTYFQNEAQLEKSRLLSDRFSAERPKGSFSTLEIQRTEQGDSAMYLCASSLEGVKAFFGQGTRLTVV.

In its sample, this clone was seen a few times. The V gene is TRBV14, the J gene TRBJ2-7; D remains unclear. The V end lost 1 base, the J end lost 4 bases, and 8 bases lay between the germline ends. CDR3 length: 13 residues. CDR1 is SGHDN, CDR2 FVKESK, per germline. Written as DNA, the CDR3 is TGTGCCAGCAGCCAAGCGGTATCGTACGAGCAGTACTTC. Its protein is CASSQAVSYEQYF.

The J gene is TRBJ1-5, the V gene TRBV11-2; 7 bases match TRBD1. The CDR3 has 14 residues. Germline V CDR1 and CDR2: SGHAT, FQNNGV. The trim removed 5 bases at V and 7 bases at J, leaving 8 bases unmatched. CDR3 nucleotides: TGTGCCAGCAGCGGAGGGGGCGCGAACCAGCCCCAGCATTTT. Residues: CASSGGGANQPQHF. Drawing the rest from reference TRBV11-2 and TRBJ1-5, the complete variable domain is EAGVAQSPRYKIIEKRQSVAFWCNPISGHATLYWYQQILGQGPKLLIQFQNNGVVDDSQLPKDRFSAERLKGVDSTLKIQPAKLEDSAVYLCASSGGGANQPQHFGDGTRLSIL.

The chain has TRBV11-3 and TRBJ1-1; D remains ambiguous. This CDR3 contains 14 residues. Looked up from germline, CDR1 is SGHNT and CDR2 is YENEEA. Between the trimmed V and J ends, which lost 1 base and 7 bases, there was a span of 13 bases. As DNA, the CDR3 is TGTGCCAGCAGCTTAGGTCGGGGAAGGATTGAAGCTTTCTTT. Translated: CASSLGRGRIEAFF.

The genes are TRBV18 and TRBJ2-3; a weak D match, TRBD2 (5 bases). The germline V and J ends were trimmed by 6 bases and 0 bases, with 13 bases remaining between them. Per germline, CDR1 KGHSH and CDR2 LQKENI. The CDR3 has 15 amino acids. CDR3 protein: CASSPGVGSTDTQYF. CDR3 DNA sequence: TGTGCCAGCTCGCCCGGGGTAGGCAGCACAGATACGCAGTATTTT.

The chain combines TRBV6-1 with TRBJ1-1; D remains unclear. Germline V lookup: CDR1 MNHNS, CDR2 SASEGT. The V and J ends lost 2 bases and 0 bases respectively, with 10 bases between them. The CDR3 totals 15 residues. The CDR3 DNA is TGTGCCAGCAGTGAATCCGAGGGTTTGAACACTGAAGCTTTCTTT. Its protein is CASSESEGLNTEAFF.

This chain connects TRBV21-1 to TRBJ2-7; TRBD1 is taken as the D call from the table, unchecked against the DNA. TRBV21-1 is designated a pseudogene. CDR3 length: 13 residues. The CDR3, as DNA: TGTGCCAGCAGCAAGAAAACCGACAGGGTAATGTACTTC. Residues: CASSKKTDRVMYF.

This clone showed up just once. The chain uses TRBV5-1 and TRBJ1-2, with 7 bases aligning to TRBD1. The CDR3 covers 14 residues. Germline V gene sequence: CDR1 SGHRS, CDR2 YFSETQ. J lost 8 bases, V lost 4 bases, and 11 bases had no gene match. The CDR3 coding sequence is TGCGCCAGCAGCCCCGTGGGACAGCCTGGCGGCTACACCTTC. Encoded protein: CASSPVGQPGGYTF.

The CDR3 spells CASSSGAGAEAFF. For the CDR3, the DNA is TGTGCCAGCAGCTCAGGGGCCGGGGCTGAAGCTTTCTTT. V and J are TRBV7-9 and TRBJ1-1; TRBD1 might be the D (6 bases). Germline values: CDR1 SEHNR, CDR2 FQNEAQ (reference sequence). This CDR3 contains 13 residues. V gave up 4 bases and J gave up 6 bases, with 12 bases separating them.

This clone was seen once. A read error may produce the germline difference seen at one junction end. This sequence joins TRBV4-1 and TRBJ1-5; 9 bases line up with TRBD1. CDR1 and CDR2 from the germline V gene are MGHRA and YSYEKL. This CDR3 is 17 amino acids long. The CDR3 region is CASSQPGTGRGDQAQHF. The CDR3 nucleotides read TGCGCCAGCAGCCAACCCGGGACAGGGAGAGGGGATCAGGCCCAGCATTTT.

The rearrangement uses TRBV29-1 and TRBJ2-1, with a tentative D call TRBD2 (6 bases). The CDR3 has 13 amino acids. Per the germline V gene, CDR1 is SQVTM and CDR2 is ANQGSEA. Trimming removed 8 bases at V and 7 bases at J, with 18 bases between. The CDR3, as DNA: TGCAGCTTTCGGGAGTCGAACAATAATGAGCAGTTCTTC. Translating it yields CSFRESNNNEQFF.

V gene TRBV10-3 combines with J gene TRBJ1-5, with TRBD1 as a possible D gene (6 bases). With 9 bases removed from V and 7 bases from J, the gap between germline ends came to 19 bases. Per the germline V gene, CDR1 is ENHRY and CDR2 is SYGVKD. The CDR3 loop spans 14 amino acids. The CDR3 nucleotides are TGTGCCATTTCACCACAGGGTCGGGAACAGCCCCAGCATTTT. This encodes CAISPQGREQPQHF.

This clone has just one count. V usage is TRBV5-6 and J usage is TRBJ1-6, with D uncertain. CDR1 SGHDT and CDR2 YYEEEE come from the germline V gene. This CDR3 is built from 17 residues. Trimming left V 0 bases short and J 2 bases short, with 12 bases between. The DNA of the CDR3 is TGTGCCAGCAGCTTGGCCGTTTGGCCCCCCTATAATTCACCCCTCCACTTT. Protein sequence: CASSLAVWPPYNSPLHF.

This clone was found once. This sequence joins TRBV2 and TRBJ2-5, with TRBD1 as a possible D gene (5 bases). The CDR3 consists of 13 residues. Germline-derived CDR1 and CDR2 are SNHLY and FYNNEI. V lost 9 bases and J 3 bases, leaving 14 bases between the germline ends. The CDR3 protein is CASTTGAKETQYF. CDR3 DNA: TGTGCCAGTACTACAGGTGCGAAAGAGACCCAGTACTTC.

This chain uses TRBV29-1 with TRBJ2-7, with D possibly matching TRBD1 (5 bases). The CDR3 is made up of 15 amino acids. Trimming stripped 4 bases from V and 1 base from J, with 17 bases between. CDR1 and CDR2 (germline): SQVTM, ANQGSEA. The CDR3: CSVGRNRRSSYEQYF. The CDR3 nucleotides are TGCAGCGTTGGCAGGAACAGGCGCTCTTCCTACGAGCAGTACTTC.